Listed below are T cell receptor beta chains from one sample, sequenced in a study of cytomegalovirus exposure and HLA in healthy donors. Only in-frame clones appear in the TCRdb table, and some are missing; sequencing was by immunoSEQ multiplex PCR. The data contain 100,000 to 150,000 clones, over 70% of them singletons. The material sequenced was PBMCs. The receptors originated from a man between 40 and 49 years old in good health and CMV-seropositive. CDR3s include the opening cysteine and the closing phenylalanine or tryptophan. D genes are given only for firm matches. Not every row has a clone size; where given, it reads once, few, many or a size class.

v_gene	abundance	d_gene	j_gene	CDR3aa	CDR3nt
TRBV7-3	-	TRBD2	TRBJ2-2	CASSSGLAGVTGELFF	TGTGCCAGCAGCAGCGGACTAGCGGGAGTCACCGGGGAGCTGTTTTTT
TRBV7-8	-	-	TRBJ1-3	CASSSMGRSSGNTIYF	TGTGCCAGCAGCTCCATGGGGAGATCCTCTGGAAACACCATATATTTT
TRBV5-1	-	-	TRBJ2-3	CASSFSVGTDTQYF	TGCGCCAGCAGCTTTAGCGTCGGCACAGATACGCAGTATTTT
TRBV30	once	TRBD1	TRBJ1-6	CAWSELTGGSPLHF	TGTGCCTGGAGTGAATTGACAGGGGGCTCACCCCTCCACTTT
TRBV7-6	few	TRBD2	TRBJ2-1	CASSPAREAREFF	TGTGCCAGCAGCCCCGCTCGGGAGGCGAGGGAGTTCTTC
TRBV6-5	-	-	TRBJ2-4	CASSYRTQAKNIQYF	TGTGCCAGCAGTTACCGGACACAAGCCAAAAACATTCAGTACTTC
TRBV5-1	once	-	TRBJ2-1	CASSLAEGSYNEQFF	TGCGCCAGCAGCTTGGCGGAGGGTTCCTACAATGAGCAGTTCTTC
TRBV18	-	-	TRBJ1-1	CASSPDIGGEAFF	TGTGCCAGCTCACCAGACATTGGAGGTGAAGCTTTCTTT
TRBV6-5	-	-	TRBJ2-3	CASSYSGGGTDTQYF	TGTGCCAGCAGTTACTCGGGCGGGGGCACAGATACGCAGTATTTT
TRBV7-2	once	TRBD1	TRBJ2-5	CASSPDRRETQYF	TGTGCCAGCAGCCCGGACAGGAGAGAGACCCAGTACTTC
TRBV6-5	-	-	TRBJ2-7	CASSSLPYEQYF	TGTGCCAGCAGTTCCCTTCCCTACGAGCAGTACTTC
TRBV6-5	-	-	TRBJ2-5	CASSSEDIRQETQYF	TGTGCCAGCAGTAGTGAGGACATACGACAAGAGACCCAGTACTTC
TRBV27	-	-	TRBJ2-1	CASSPRVPREQFF	TGTGCCAGCAGTCCCCGAGTGCCCAGGGAGCAGTTCTTC
TRBV27	-	-	TRBJ2-5	CASSPLGRVAETQYF	TGTGCCAGCAGCCCCCTGGGCAGGGTGGCAGAGACCCAGTACTTC
TRBV6-1	-	-	TRBJ2-1	CASSEMEGSFYNEQFF	TGTGCCAGCAGTGAAATGGAGGGAAGTTTCTACAATGAGCAGTTCTTC
TRBV19	-	-	TRBJ1-1	CASSTGHSNTEAFF	TGTGCCAGTAGTACCGGACACAGCAACACTGAAGCTTTCTTT
TRBV5-1	-	TRBD1	TRBJ1-1	CASSFGTGDTEAFF	TGCGCCAGCAGCTTCGGGACAGGGGATACTGAAGCTTTCTTT
TRBV5-1	-	-	TRBJ2-1	CASSVGADIGYNEQFF	TGCGCCAGCAGCGTAGGGGCGGACATCGGGTACAATGAGCAGTTCTTC
TRBV7-6	once	TRBD1	TRBJ2-2	CASSFFGQGATGELFF	TGTGCCAGCAGCTTTTTTGGACAGGGGGCGACCGGGGAGCTGTTTTTT
TRBV7-6	-	TRBD1	TRBJ1-4	CASSPGQGEKLFF	TGTGCCAGCAGCCCGGGACAGGGTGAAAAACTGTTTTTT
TRBV10-1	-	-	TRBJ2-1	CASSPGSTGYNEQFF	TGCGCCAGCAGTCCTGGCAGTACGGGCTACAATGAGCAGTTCTTC
TRBV5-1	-	TRBD1	TRBJ1-1	CASSPTGALNTEAFF	TGCGCCAGCAGCCCCACAGGGGCCTTGAACACTGAAGCTTTCTTT
TRBV28	-	-	TRBJ1-4	CASTNYEKLFF	TGTGCCAGCACCAACTACGAAAAACTGTTTTTT
TRBV10-2	-	TRBD1	TRBJ1-6	CASSRSSTGSASPLHF	TGCGCCAGCTCCCGAAGTTCGACAGGGTCGGCGTCACCCCTCCACTTT
TRBV27	-	TRBD2	TRBJ2-5	CASSLLASGGETQYF	TGTGCCAGCAGTTTATTGGCTAGCGGGGGGGAGACCCAGTACTTC
TRBV19	-	-	TRBJ1-6	CASSIQGNSPLHF	TGTGCCAGTAGTATCCAGGGGAATTCACCCCTCCACTTT
TRBV5-1	-	TRBD2	TRBJ2-2	CASSSGLAVNTGELFF	TGCGCCAGCAGCTCAGGACTAGCGGTGAACACTGGGGAGCTGTTTTTT
TRBV28	once	-	TRBJ2-5	CASSRTVQETQYF	TGTGCCAGCAGCCGGACAGTTCAAGAGACCCAGTACTTC
TRBV25-1	-	-	TRBJ2-3	CASSEGIAATDTQYF	TGTGCCAGCAGTGAAGGAATTGCGGCTACAGATACGCAGTATTTT
TRBV6-5	-	-	TRBJ1-2	CASRGQSLYGYTF	TGTGCCAGCAGAGGACAGTCTTTATATGGCTACACCTTC
TRBV2	once	TRBD1	TRBJ2-4	CASSEEGALLGLAKNIQYF	TGTGCCAGCAGTGAAGAGGGGGCCTTACTAGGGCTAGCCAAAAACATTCAGTACTTC
TRBV27	-	TRBD1	TRBJ1-2	CASSLRQGVGGYTF	TGTGCCAGCAGTTTAAGACAGGGGGTGGGGGGCTACACCTTC
TRBV6-5	-	-	TRBJ2-5	CASSPNRAGETQYF	TGTGCCAGCAGTCCTAACAGGGCGGGAGAGACCCAGTACTTC
TRBV2	-	-	TRBJ1-4	CASTIRGGTNEKLFF	TGTGCCAGCACCATAAGGGGGGGGACTAATGAAAAACTGTTTTTT
TRBV2	-	-	TRBJ2-3	CARGLSDTQYF	TGTGCCAGGGGCCTCTCAGATACGCAGTATTTT
TRBV9	-	TRBD2	TRBJ2-1	CASSSGGGSYNEQFF	TGTGCCAGCAGCTCCGGGGGGGGCTCCTACAATGAGCAGTTCTTC
TRBV28	few	-	TRBJ1-2	CASSLSGGYYGYTF	TGTGCCAGCAGTTTATCTGGCGGTTATTATGGCTACACCTTC
TRBV7-9	-	-	TRBJ2-5	CASSKPQGQETQYF	TGTGCCAGCAGCAAACCTCAGGGGCAAGAGACCCAGTACTTC
TRBV6-5	-	TRBD2	TRBJ2-7	CAGSILAEAYEQYF	TGTGCCGGCAGTATTCTAGCGGAAGCCTACGAGCAGTACTTC
TRBV10-3	few	-	TRBJ1-2	CAISEKGVPGYTF	TGTGCCATCAGTGAGAAAGGGGTCCCTGGCTACACCTTC
TRBV7-2	few	TRBD1	TRBJ2-5	CASSQNSDRGETQYF	TGTGCCAGCAGCCAAAACTCGGACAGGGGCGAGACCCAGTACTTC
TRBV9	-	-	TRBJ2-7	CASSVSGGGRGSYEQYF	TGTGCCAGCAGCGTCTCCGGAGGTGGCAGGGGATCCTACGAGCAGTACTTC
TRBV11-2	-	-	TRBJ1-5	CASSITPDNNQPQHF	TGTGCCAGCAGCATTACCCCGGACAACAATCAGCCCCAGCATTTT
TRBV4-1	-	TRBD1	TRBJ1-2	CASSQRLRGQVDGYTF	TGTGCCAGCAGCCAACGTCTCAGGGGGCAAGTTGATGGCTACACCTTC
TRBV28	once	-	TRBJ2-7	CASSLLGGYEQYF	TGTGCCAGCAGTTTGTTGGGGGGCTACGAGCAGTACTTC
TRBV27	-	-	TRBJ2-3	CASSLGTGGKDTQYF	TGTGCCAGCAGTTTAGGTACAGGCGGGAAAGATACGCAGTATTTT
TRBV7-9	-	-	TRBJ1-4	CASSRYGNGEKLFF	TGTGCCAGCAGCCGATACGGGAACGGTGAAAAACTGTTTTTT
TRBV13	-	-	TRBJ2-4	CASSYKRGTKNIQYF	TGTGCCAGCAGCTACAAAAGGGGGACCAAAAACATTCAGTACTTC